The 8 T cell receptor beta chains below all came from one sample that was sequenced in a study of T cells after yellow fever vaccination. TCRdb re-analysed the 5' RACE reads in MiXCR, keeping a single row per CDR3 protein. The table includes 340,000 or so distinct CDR3 sequences, about an eighth detected once. The sample here was CD4+ T cells sorted from PBMCs, taken 15 days after the yellow fever booster vaccination. These TCRs come from a man between 18 and 29 years old who received the YFV17D yellow fever vaccine.

This clonotype was picked up a small number of times. The V gene is TRBV20-1, the J gene TRBJ1-2, with 7 bases lining up with TRBD1. V lost 6 bases to trimming and J lost 4 bases; unmatched junction nucleotides: 11. There are 14 residues in the CDR3. Per the germline V gene, CDR1 is DFQATT and CDR2 is SNEGSKA (reference sequence). Here the CDR3 DNA reads TGCAGTGCCCTCACTCGACAGGGCTTCTATGGCTACACCTTC. Translated, it gives CSALTRQGFYGYTF.

This clonotype was counted at least ten times. The chain has TRBV27 and TRBJ1-1, with no clear D. V was shortened by 6 bases and J by 0 bases, with 14 bases between the two germline ends. Germline CDR1 is MNHEY and CDR2 is SMNVEV (reference sequence). The CDR3 length is 15 residues. CDR3 amino acids: CASRGTVYMNTEAFF. For the CDR3, the DNA is TGTGCCAGCAGGGGCACAGTTTATATGAACACTGAAGCTTTCTTT.

The V call is TRBV11-2, the J call TRBJ1-6; a weak D match, TRBD1 (6 bases). The germline V gene encodes CDR1 SGHAT and CDR2 FQNNGV. V lost 3 bases and J lost 5, with 11 bases in between. The CDR3 extends over 15 amino acids. The CDR3 spells CASSFVGTNNSPLHF. The CDR3 nucleotides are TGTGCCAGCAGCTTCGTCGGGACAAATAATTCACCCCTCCACTTT.

This clonotype was observed a handful of times. This chain uses TRBV7-2 with TRBJ2-4; TRBD2 agrees at 7 bases. This CDR3 comprises 13 residues. CDR1 is SGHTA, CDR2 FQGNSA, per germline. Trimming took 1 base from V and 8 from J; bases not matched to a gene: 2. The chain's CDR3 is CASSLEGGDIQYF. The CDR3 coding sequence is TGTGCCAGCAGCTTAGAGGGAGGGGACATTCAGTACTTC.

The V call is TRBV4-1, the J call TRBJ2-7; D is ambiguous. Trimming stripped 1 base from V and 2 bases from J, with 6 bases between. The germline gives CDR1 MGHRA, CDR2 YSYEKL. There are 13 residues in the CDR3. The CDR3 bases are TGCGCCAGCAGCCAAGCCAGGACCTACGAGCAGTACGTC. It codes for CASSQARTYEQYV.

This clonotype has only one observation. The V and J genes are TRBV5-1 and TRBJ2-3; D is undetermined. The CDR3 runs 14 residues. V gave up 0 bases and J gave up 5 bases, with 10 bases separating them. In germline, CDR1 is SGHRS, CDR2 YFSETQ. In DNA, the CDR3 is TGCGCCAGCAGCTTGGTTGGGGTGGGAGATACGCAGTATTTT. This codes for CASSLVGVGDTQYF.

The chain employs TRBV5-8 and TRBJ1-1, with 8 bases lining up with TRBD1. This CDR3 has 13 residues. J gave up 9 bases and V 2 bases, and 6 bases lay outside the gene matches. Germline V CDR1 and CDR2: SGHTS, YDEGEE. CDR3: CASSFLGQGQAFF. In DNA form, the CDR3 reads TGTGCCAGCAGCTTCTTAGGACAGGGACAAGCTTTCTTT.

This clonotype was observed a handful of times. V gene TRBV6-2 or TRBV6-3 combines with J gene TRBJ2-3; 7 nucleotides align to TRBD1. Losses at the gene ends were 3 bases for V and 5 bases for J; bases not matched to a gene: 5. This CDR3 has 14 amino acids. CDR1 is MNHEY and CDR2 is SVGEGT in the germline V gene. CDR3 in amino acids: CASSYGTARDTQYF. The CDR3, as DNA: TGTGCCAGCAGTTATGGGACAGCAAGAGATACGCAGTATTTT.